This is a list of T cell receptor beta chains from one sample in a study of blood T cell repertoires in COVID-19. Data came from immunoSEQ multiplex PCR; TCRdb stores just in-frame clones and leaves some out. The data show tens of thousands of clones, 90% to 95% seen once. Specimen: peripheral blood. All receptors derive from a human donor in a cohort sampled during active COVID-19. The CDR3 runs from the conserved cysteine through the conserved F or W. D genes are given only for firm matches. A row's size may be missing; if present it is once, few, many or a size class.

V gene	clone size	D gene	J gene	CDR3 DNA	CDR3 protein
TRBV27	-	-	TRBJ1-2	TGTGCCAGCAGTTTAAACAACAGGCCGTATTATGGCTACACCTTC	CASSLNNRPYYGYTF
TRBV12-3/TRBV12-4	-	TRBD1	TRBJ1-1	TGTGCCAGCAGTTTTCCGGGACAGAACGAAGCTTTCTTT	CASSFPGQNEAFF
TRBV29-1	-	-	TRBJ1-6	TGCAGCGTACCGGGACAACTTAATTCACCCCTCCACTTT	CSVPGQLNSPLHF
TRBV6-5	-	TRBD1	TRBJ1-6	TGTGCCACCCTTGCCGGACAGGTGGGTTCACCCCTCCACTTT	CATLAGQVGSPLHF
TRBV10-2	-	-	TRBJ1-1	TGCGCCAGCAGTGAGTCCAGGGCAGGAAACACTGAAGCTTTCTTT	CASSESRAGNTEAFF
TRBV12-3/TRBV12-4	once	TRBD1	TRBJ2-5	TGTGCCAGCAGTGACAGGGGCGAGACCCAGTACTTC	CASSDRGETQYF
TRBV12-5	-	-	TRBJ1-1	TGTGCTAGTGGTTTTGAGTCACAGGGAATCCATCAGAACACTGAAGCTTTCTTT	CASGFESQGIHQNTEAFF
TRBV27	-	-	TRBJ1-2	TGTGCCAGTAGTTCGCCAGGGAACTATGGCTACACCTTC	CASSSPGNYGYTF
TRBV25-1	-	TRBD2	TRBJ2-7	TGTGCCAGCAGTGAGCCTAGCGGGGGGCCGAAATACTACGAGCAGTACTTC	CASSEPSGGPKYYEQYF
TRBV2	-	-	TRBJ1-1	TGTGCCAGCAGTCAGGGTGGGACTGAAGCTTTCTTT	CASSQGGTEAFF
TRBV28	-	-	TRBJ1-1	TGTGCCAGCAGTTTATCCGTGAACACTGAAGCTTTCTTT	CASSLSVNTEAFF
TRBV7-2	-	-	TRBJ1-2	TGTGCCAGCAGCCATATCGAGGGCCAGGGGTGGGATGGCTACACCTTC	CASSHIEGQGWDGYTF
TRBV2	-	-	TRBJ1-4	TGTGCCAGCAGTGAAGATGGGTGGACAGAACAACATGAAAAACTGTTTTTT	CASSEDGWTEQHEKLFF
TRBV9	-	TRBD1	TRBJ1-5	TGTGCCAGCAGCGACACAGGGGGCGCAGGACAGCCCCAGCATTTT	CASSDTGGAGQPQHF
TRBV6-1	-	-	TRBJ1-1	TGTGCCAGCGGTGAGCGACTGGTCGGGAACACTGAAGCTTTCTTT	CASGERLVGNTEAFF
TRBV12-3/TRBV12-4	-	-	TRBJ1-2	TGTGCCAGCAGTTTTAGTGTCTATGGCTACACCTTC	CASSFSVYGYTF
TRBV7-6	-	TRBD1	TRBJ1-6	TGTGCCAGCAGCTCGAGACAGGGGGATAATTCACCCCTCCACTTT	CASSSRQGDNSPLHF
TRBV2	-	TRBD1	TRBJ1-4	TGTGCCAGCAGTTCCCCAGGGGGCCCAAGCGAAAAACTGTTTTTT	CASSSPGGPSEKLFF
TRBV11-2	-	-	TRBJ2-7	TGTGCCAGCAGCTTCGGGGGGCCCCCCGACGAGCAGTACTTC	CASSFGGPPDEQYF
TRBV14	-	TRBD1	TRBJ1-4	TGTGCCAGCAGCCAGCCCGGGACAGTGGCAACTAATGAAAAACTGTTTTTT	CASSQPGTVATNEKLFF
TRBV9	few	-	TRBJ1-2	TGTGCCAGCAGCGTAGGTTCTTTGGGGGCAGTAGCTAACTATGGCTACACCTTC	CASSVGSLGAVANYGYTF
TRBV24-1	-	TRBD1	TRBJ2-3	TGTGCCACCAGTGACGTGAGACAGGGATCAGATACGCAGTATTTT	CATSDVRQGSDTQYF
TRBV2	-	TRBD1	TRBJ1-4	TGTGCCAGCAGTAAGACAGGGGCTAATGAAAAACTGTTTTTT	CASSKTGANEKLFF
TRBV11-2	-	TRBD2	TRBJ2-7	TGTGCCAGCAGTCCCGGGGGGAGCGCCCGGATGGTCTACGAGCAGTACTTC	CASSPGGSARMVYEQYF
TRBV21-1	-	-	TRBJ1-5	TGTGCCAGCAGCTCAGAAGTTCAGTACCAGCCCCAGCATTTT	CASSSEVQYQPQHF
TRBV7-3	-	TRBD1	TRBJ1-2	TGTGCCAGCAGCCTAGGACAGGGCTATGGCTACACCTTC	CASSLGQGYGYTF
TRBV11-2	-	TRBD1	TRBJ2-7	TGTGCCAGCAGCTTCTCCGGGACAGGGTCTTTCGAGCAGTACTTC	CASSFSGTGSFEQYF
TRBV15	-	TRBD1	TRBJ1-3	TGTGCCACCAGCTTTCTACGGACAGGATCTGGAAACACCATATATTTT	CATSFLRTGSGNTIYF
TRBV13	-	TRBD1	TRBJ1-5	TGTGCCAGCAGCTTAGGTCAGGGGGATCAGCCCCAGCATTTT	CASSLGQGDQPQHF
TRBV29-1	-	-	TRBJ1-2	TGCAGCGTTGAAGGAGACTATGGCTACACCTTC	CSVEGDYGYTF
TRBV5-5	-	-	TRBJ2-7	TGTGCCAGCAGCTTGAGCGGAGATGGGCAGTACTTC	CASSLSGDGQYF
TRBV6-5	-	TRBD1	TRBJ1-2	TGTGCCAGTGGACAGGTCTGGGGTGGCTACACCTTC	CASGQVWGGYTF